Each of the 27 T cell receptor beta chains below was sequenced from the same sample in a study of naive and memory T cell subsets. Both TRBC1 and TRBC2 were covered by a beta constant-region primer of two equimolar oligonucleotides. Nested alpha and beta constant-region primers with the SP2 primer drove four PCR rounds on ligated cDNA. MiXCR, applied by TCRdb to the UMI-ligation and nested PCR reads, yields one record per CDR3 protein. The data hold 7,900 or so distinct CDR3 sequences, with under 30% observed a single time. Sequencing was carried out using CD8+ TEMRA cells from blood. Subset meaning: effector memory re-expressing CD45RA, CD45RA+ CD27-. The receptors here all came from a human donor in good health.

J is TRBJ1-2 and V is TRBV4-3; D gene uncertain. The CDR3 is made up of 14 amino acids. Germline CDR1 and CDR2: LGHNA and YSLEER. V was clipped by 1 base and J by 6 bases, with 12 bases between them. CDR3 DNA: TGCGCCAGCAGCCAAGGATGGTCTGGGAATGGCTACACCTTC. It encodes CASSQGWSGNGYTF.

The J gene is TRBJ1-1, the V gene TRBV5-4; unclear D gene. The CDR3 runs 12 residues. Per the germline V gene, CDR1 is SGHNT and CDR2 is YYREEE (reference sequence). Trimming cost V 2 bases and J 0 bases, with 2 bases left between them. In DNA form, the CDR3 reads TGTGCCAGCAGCTTCGTGAACACTGAAGCTTTCTTT. As protein: CASSFVNTEAFF. Variable domain in full (rest from reference TRBV5-4 and TRBJ1-1): ETGVTQSPTHLIKTRGQQVTLRCSSQSGHNTVSWYQQALGQGPQFIFQYYREEENGRGNFPPRFSGLQFPNYSSELNVNALELDDSALYLCASSFVNTEAFFGQGTRLTVV.

The V gene is TRBV7-9, the J gene TRBJ2-1, with D unclear. CDR3 size: 13 residues. V lost 0 bases, J lost 5 bases, and 5 bases lay in between. Looked up from germline, CDR1 is SEHNR and CDR2 is FQNEAQ (reference sequence). DNA for the CDR3: TGTGCCAGCAGCTTAGCACAGAACAATGAGCAGTTCTTC. This sequence encodes CASSLAQNNEQFF.

This clonotype was observed a few times. This sequence joins TRBV4-3 and TRBJ2-7; TRBD2 is a possible D gene (7 bases). Looked up from germline, CDR1 is LGHNA and CDR2 is YSLEER. The CDR3 totals 15 residues. Trimming left V 3 bases short and J 6 bases short, with 18 bases between. The CDR3 sequence is CASSQSAGARGEQYF. The CDR3 nucleotides read TGCGCCAGCAGCCAGAGCGCGGGGGCGCGGGGCGAGCAGTACTTC.

The chain links TRBV28 to TRBJ2-3; D remains ambiguous. This CDR3 is 12 amino acids long. Germline values: CDR1 MDHEN, CDR2 SYDVKM. The V and J ends lost 1 base and 4 bases respectively, with 3 bases between them. CDR3 nucleotides: TGTGCCAGCAGTTTATATTCAGATACGCAGTATTTT. Protein product: CASSLYSDTQYF.

This clonotype is labeled large. This rearrangement joins TRBV4-3 to TRBJ2-1; no clear D. Trimming removed 4 bases from V and 6 bases from J, with 16 bases in between. The CDR3 covers 15 residues. Germline values: CDR1 LGHNA, CDR2 YSLEER. The DNA of the CDR3 is TGCGCCAGCAGCCTAGGTGCTGACGTGGGCAATGAGCAGTTCTTC. Amino acids: CASSLGADVGNEQFF.

The chain has TRBV4-3 and TRBJ2-1; maybe TRBD1 (6 bases). V lost 5 bases to trimming and J lost 4 bases, with 18 bases between them. CDR3 length: 16 residues. CDR1 and CDR2 (germline): LGHNA, YSLEER. CDR3 residues: CASSGERGQKYNEQFF. The CDR3 nucleotides are TGCGCCAGCAGCGGTGAACGAGGACAGAAATACAATGAGCAGTTCTTC.

This clonotype was observed a few times. The genes are TRBV6-5 and TRBJ2-1; D possibly corresponds to TRBD1 (6 bases). CDR1 MNHEY and CDR2 SVGAGI come from the germline V gene. Trimming removed 6 bases at V and 6 bases at J, with 12 bases between. The CDR3 is 13 residues long. The DNA of the CDR3 is TGTGCCAGCAGCCAGGGGTCCGGCAATGAGCAGTTCTTC. Encoded protein: CASSQGSGNEQFF.

The chain combines TRBV12-3 or TRBV12-4 with TRBJ1-1; D is unresolved. V was trimmed by 6 bases and J by 0 bases, leaving 5 bases between them. This CDR3 is built from 12 residues. This CDR3 reads CASRPMNTEAFF. The CDR3 DNA is TGTGCCAGCAGACCCATGAACACTGAAGCTTTCTTT.

This clonotype was seen just once. V gene TRBV29-1 combines with J gene TRBJ1-4; no clear D. Germline V gives CDR1 SQVTM, CDR2 ANQGSEA. This CDR3 has 12 amino acids. V was pared by 6 bases and J by 4 bases, with 9 bases between. CDR3 amino acids: CSVGYVNEKLFF. Written as DNA, the CDR3 is TGCAGCGTCGGATACGTTAATGAAAAACTGTTTTTT.

This rearrangement joins TRBV28 to TRBJ1-4; D is unclear. Trimming shortened V by 1 base and J by 8 bases, and 17 bases separated the two germline ends. This CDR3 has 16 amino acids. In germline, CDR1 is MDHEN, CDR2 SYDVKM. CDR3 nucleotides: TGTGCCAGCAGTTTATTGACGGGAGCCACGGTGGAAAAACTGTTTTTT. Translation: CASSLLTGATVEKLFF.

The J gene is TRBJ2-5, the V gene TRBV12-3 or TRBV12-4; 8 bases fit TRBD2. The CDR3 covers 15 residues. V lost 5 bases and J lost 1; bases outside the gene matches: 6. CDR3 nucleotides: TGTGCCAGCAGTGGCCTGACTAGCGCCCAAGAGACCCAGTACTTC. Its protein product is CASSGLTSAQETQYF.

This clonotype came up many times. The rearrangement joins TRBV28 to TRBJ1-6; D not resolved. This CDR3 spans 19 amino acids. Germline CDR1 MDHEN, CDR2 SYDVKM. Trimming removed 2 bases from V and 0 bases from J, with 17 bases in between. The CDR3 region has the DNA TGTGCCAGCAGTTTAGGAACGGGGTTAGGGAGCTCCTATAATTCACCCCTCCACTTT. It encodes CASSLGTGLGSSYNSPLHF.

The chain is built from TRBV2 and TRBJ1-1, with 7 bases that match TRBD1. CDR1 and CDR2 (germline): SNHLY, FYNNEI. The CDR3 is 13 residues long. V dropped 4 bases and J dropped 2; count of bases not matched to a gene: 1. The CDR3 protein is CASSGQGNTEAFF. The CDR3 DNA reads as TGTGCCAGCAGTGGACAGGGTAACACTGAAGCTTTCTTT.

In this sample, this clonotype turned up a few times. The J gene is TRBJ2-3, the V gene TRBV19, with a possible D match to TRBD1 (5 bases). Germline lookup yields CDR1 LNHDA and CDR2 SQIVND (reference sequence). Trimming shortened V by 0 bases and J by 2 bases, and 12 bases separated the two germline ends. The CDR3 is made up of 16 amino acids. CDR3 amino acids: CASSIDREFDTDTQYF. Written as DNA, the CDR3 is TGTGCCAGTAGTATAGACAGGGAATTTGACACAGATACGCAGTATTTT. Looking up the rest from reference TRBV19 and TRBJ2-3 gives the full variable domain: DGGITQSPKYLFRKEGQNVTLSCEQNLNHDAMYWYRQDPGQGLRLIYYSQIVNDFQKGDIAEGYSVSREKKESFPLTVTSAQKNPTAFYLCASSIDREFDTDTQYFGPGTRLTVL.

The V gene is TRBV7-6, the J gene TRBJ2-1, with 11 nucleotides matching TRBD2. The V gene's germline CDR1 is SGHVS and CDR2 FNYEAQ. The V and J ends lost 4 bases and 9 bases, in that order; junction bases with no gene match: 5. This CDR3 contains 14 residues. As DNA, the CDR3 is TGTGCCAGCAGCTCTACTAGCGGGAGTCTTGAGCAGTTCTTC. It specifies CASSSTSGSLEQFF.

V usage is TRBV5-6 and J usage is TRBJ2-1, with D tentatively TRBD1 or TRBD2 (6 bases each). V was cut by 2 bases and J by 10 bases, with 10 bases left in between. This CDR3 spans 12 amino acids. Germline V gives CDR1 SGHDT, CDR2 YYEEEE. The CDR3 DNA is TGTGCCAGCAGCTTTGGCGGGACAGAGCAGTTCTTC. Translated, it gives CASSFGGTEQFF.

The rearrangement links TRBV19 to TRBJ2-1; perhaps TRBD2 as D (5 bases). The length of the CDR3 is 11 residues. Germline V lookup: CDR1 LNHDA, CDR2 SQIVND (reference sequence). Trimming left V 5 bases short and J 9 bases short, with 8 bases between. The CDR3 DNA is TGTGCCAGTAGTGAACTAGTTGAGCAGTTCTTC. Translation: CASSELVEQFF.

CDR3 sequence: CASSFAAGNTEAFF. The CDR3 coding sequence is TGTGCCAGCAGCTTTGCAGCTGGGAACACTGAAGCTTTCTTT. The V and J genes are TRBV7-9 and TRBJ1-1; D is undetermined. The CDR3 totals 14 residues. V shed 3 bases and J shed 1 base, with 9 bases lying between them. Germline V lookup: CDR1 SEHNR, CDR2 FQNEAQ (reference sequence).

The J gene is TRBJ2-6, the V gene TRBV7-7; D might be TRBD1 (6 bases). The CDR3 runs to 16 residues. CDR1 is SSHAT and CDR2 is FNYEAQ in the germline V gene (reference sequence). The V end lost 10 bases, the J end lost 0 bases, and 16 bases lay between the germline ends. Written as DNA, the CDR3 is TGTGCCACCTCCGACAGGCCCGACTCTGGGGCCAACGTCCTGACTTTC. Encoded protein: CATSDRPDSGANVLTF.

This clonotype was seen ten or more times. The CDR3 spells CASSPEEVAAYQETQYF. CDR3 DNA: TGTGCCAGCAGCCCTGAAGAGGTAGCAGCGTACCAAGAGACCCAGTACTTC. The gene calls are TRBV5-4 and TRBJ2-5, with D unclear. Trimming left V 4 bases short and J 0 bases short, with 19 bases between. Germline CDR1 and CDR2: SGHNT and YYREEE (reference sequence). The CDR3 runs to 17 residues.

The chain combines TRBV27 with TRBJ2-1, with 9 bases matching TRBD2. V was clipped by 3 bases and J by 8 bases; unmatched bases: 8. In germline, CDR1 is MNHEY, CDR2 SMNVEV (reference sequence). CDR3 length equals 15 residues. The CDR3 reads CASSFSSGGLDEQFF. DNA for the CDR3: TGTGCCAGCAGTTTTTCAAGCGGGGGGTTAGATGAGCAGTTCTTC.

This chain uses TRBV13 with TRBJ2-7; D unclear. V lost 3 bases and J lost 2, with 11 bases in between. Germline V lookup: CDR1 PRHDT, CDR2 FYEKMQ (reference sequence). The CDR3 totals 14 residues. CDR3 bases: TGTGCCAGCAGCTTCCAAGGTGGACCCTACGAGCAGTACTTC. Its translation: CASSFQGGPYEQYF.

The chain employs TRBV4-3 and TRBJ2-1; D remains unclear. Trimming took 1 base from V and 9 from J, leaving 10 bases between them. The V gene's germline CDR1 is LGHNA and CDR2 YSLEER. The CDR3 length is 13 residues. The CDR3 DNA reads TGCGCCAGCAGCCAAGGAGAGATTGGTGAGCAGTTCTTC. This translates into CASSQGEIGEQFF.

This chain links TRBV15 with TRBJ1-1; D unresolved. The CDR3 is 13 amino acids. Germline CDR1 and CDR2: LNHNV and YYDKDF (reference sequence). The ends were cut back, 1 base at V and 1 base at J, with 4 bases in the middle. The CDR3 reads CATSRARNTEAFF. CDR3 coding DNA: TGTGCCACCAGCAGAGCTAGGAACACTGAAGCTTTCTTT.

A few counts support this clonotype. CDR3 DNA: TGTGCCAGTAGTATTTGGGGACCACCCAATGAGCAGTTCTTC. It translates to CASSIWGPPNEQFF. The chain uses TRBV19 and TRBJ2-1, with D possibly being TRBD1 or TRBD2 (5 bases each). There are 14 residues in the CDR3. Trimming cost V 3 bases and J 6 bases, with 12 bases left between them. CDR1 is LNHDA, CDR2 SQIVND, per germline (reference sequence). The full variable domain, in which reference TRBV19 and TRBJ2-1 provide the parts outside the CDR3, is DGGITQSPKYLFRKEGQNVTLSCEQNLNHDAMYWYRQDPGQGLRLIYYSQIVNDFQKGDIAEGYSVSREKKESFPLTVTSAQKNPTAFYLCASSIWGPPNEQFFGPGTRLTVL.

The sample holds many counts of this clonotype. The chain carries TRBV7-9 and TRBJ2-5; the match to TRBD2 covers 9 bases. CDR1 is SEHNR, CDR2 FQNEAQ, per germline (reference sequence). The V gene end was trimmed by 1 base and the J gene end by 4 bases; junction bases not matched to a gene: 4. This CDR3 spans 15 amino acids. CDR3 DNA sequence: TGTGCCAGCAGCTTAGTAGCGGGAGACTCAGAGACCCAGTACTTC. Translated: CASSLVAGDSETQYF.